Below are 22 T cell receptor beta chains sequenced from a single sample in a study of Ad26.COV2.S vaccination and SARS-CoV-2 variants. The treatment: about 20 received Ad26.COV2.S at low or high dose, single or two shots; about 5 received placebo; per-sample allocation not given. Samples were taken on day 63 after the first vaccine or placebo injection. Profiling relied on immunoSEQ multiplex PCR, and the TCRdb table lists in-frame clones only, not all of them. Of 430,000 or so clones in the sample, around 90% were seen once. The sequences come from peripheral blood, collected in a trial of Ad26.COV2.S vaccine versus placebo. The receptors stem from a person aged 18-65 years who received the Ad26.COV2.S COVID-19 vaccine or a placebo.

The CDR3 here is CASSQVSGGSRNEQFF. For the CDR3, the DNA is TGCGCCAGCAGCCAAGTTAGTGGCGGGAGTAGGAATGAGCAGTTCTTC. The rearrangement uses TRBV4-3 and TRBJ2-1; 7 positions agree with TRBD2. The CDR3 is 16 amino acids. CDR1 and CDR2 from the germline V gene are LGHNA and YSLEER. The V and J ends lost 1 base and 7 bases, in that order; junction bases with no gene match: 10.

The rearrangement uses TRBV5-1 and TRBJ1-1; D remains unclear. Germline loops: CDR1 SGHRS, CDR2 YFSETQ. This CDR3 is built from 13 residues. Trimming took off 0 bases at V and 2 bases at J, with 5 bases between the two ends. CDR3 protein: CASSLGYNTEAFF. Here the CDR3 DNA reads TGCGCCAGCAGCTTGGGCTACAACACTGAAGCTTTCTTT.

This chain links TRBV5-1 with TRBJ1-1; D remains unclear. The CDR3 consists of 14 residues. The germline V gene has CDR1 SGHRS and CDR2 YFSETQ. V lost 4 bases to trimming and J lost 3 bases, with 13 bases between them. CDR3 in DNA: TGCGCCAGCAGCCTTTGGACGTTCGACACTGAAGCTTTCTTT. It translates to CASSLWTFDTEAFF. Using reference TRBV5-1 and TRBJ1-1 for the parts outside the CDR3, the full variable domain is KAGVTQTPRYLIKTRGQQVTLSCSPISGHRSVSWYQQTPGQGLQFLFEYFSETQRNKGNFPGRFSGRQFSNSRSEMNVSTLELGDSALYLCASSLWTFDTEAFFGQGTRLTVV.

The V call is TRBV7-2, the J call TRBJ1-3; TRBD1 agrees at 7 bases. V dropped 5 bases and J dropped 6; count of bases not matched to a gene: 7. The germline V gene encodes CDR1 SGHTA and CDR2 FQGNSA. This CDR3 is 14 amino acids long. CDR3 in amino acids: CASSPTGTENTIYF. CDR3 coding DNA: TGTGCCAGCAGCCCGACAGGGACCGAAAACACCATATATTTT.

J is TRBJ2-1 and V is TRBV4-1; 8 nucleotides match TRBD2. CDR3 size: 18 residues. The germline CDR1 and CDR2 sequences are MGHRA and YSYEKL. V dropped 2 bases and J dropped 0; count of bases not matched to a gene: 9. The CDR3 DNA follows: TGCGCCAGCAGCCAAAAAAAACTAGCGGATAGCTCCTACAATGAGCAGTTCTTC. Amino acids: CASSQKKLADSSYNEQFF.

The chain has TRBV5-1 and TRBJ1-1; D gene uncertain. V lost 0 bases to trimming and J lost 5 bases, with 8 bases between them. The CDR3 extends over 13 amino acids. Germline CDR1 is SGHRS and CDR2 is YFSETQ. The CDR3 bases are TGCGCCAGCAGCTTGGGGGATGGTACTGAAGCTTTCTTT. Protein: CASSLGDGTEAFF.

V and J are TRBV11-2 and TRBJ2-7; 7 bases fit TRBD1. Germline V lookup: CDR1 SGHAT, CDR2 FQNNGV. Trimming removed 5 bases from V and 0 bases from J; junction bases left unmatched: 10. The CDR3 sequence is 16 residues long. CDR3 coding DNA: TGTGCCAGCAGCGACAGGACAGGCCGGGTCTCCTACGAGCAGTACTTC. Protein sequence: CASSDRTGRVSYEQYF. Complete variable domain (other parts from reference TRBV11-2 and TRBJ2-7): EAGVAQSPRYKIIEKRQSVAFWCNPISGHATLYWYQQILGQGPKLLIQFQNNGVVDDSQLPKDRFSAERLKGVDSTLKIQPAKLEDSAVYLCASSDRTGRVSYEQYFGPGTRLTVT.

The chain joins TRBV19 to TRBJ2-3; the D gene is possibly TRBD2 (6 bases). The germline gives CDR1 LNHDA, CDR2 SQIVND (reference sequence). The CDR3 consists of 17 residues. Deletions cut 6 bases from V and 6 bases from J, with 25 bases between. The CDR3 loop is CASSPPTTGGAGDTQYF. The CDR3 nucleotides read TGTGCCAGTAGCCCCCCTACGACCGGTGGGGCGGGGGATACGCAGTATTTT.

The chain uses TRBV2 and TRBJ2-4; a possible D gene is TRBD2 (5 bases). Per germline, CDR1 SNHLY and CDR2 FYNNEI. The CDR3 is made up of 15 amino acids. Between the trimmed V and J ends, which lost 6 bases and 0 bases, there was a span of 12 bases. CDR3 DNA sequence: TGTGCCAGCAGGAACTCGGCGGGAGCCAAAAACATTCAGTACTTC. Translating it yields CASRNSAGAKNIQYF.

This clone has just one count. This chain's CDR3 is CASSAGLAGWEDTQYF. The CDR3 DNA reads TGTGCCAGCAGCGCCGGACTAGCGGGGTGGGAGGATACGCAGTATTTT. The rearrangement joins TRBV9 to TRBJ2-3, with TRBD2 identical over 12 bases. Germline CDR1 is SGDLS and CDR2 is YYNGEE. CDR3 length equals 16 residues. Trimming removed 3 bases from V and 6 bases from J; junction bases left unmatched: 8.

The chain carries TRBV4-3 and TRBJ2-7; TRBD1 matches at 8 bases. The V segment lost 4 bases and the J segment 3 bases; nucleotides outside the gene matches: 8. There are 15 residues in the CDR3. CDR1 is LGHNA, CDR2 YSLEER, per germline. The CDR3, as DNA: TGCGCCAGCAGCCCCTACGCAGGGGGCGTCTACGAGCAGTACTTC. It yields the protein CASSPYAGGVYEQYF.

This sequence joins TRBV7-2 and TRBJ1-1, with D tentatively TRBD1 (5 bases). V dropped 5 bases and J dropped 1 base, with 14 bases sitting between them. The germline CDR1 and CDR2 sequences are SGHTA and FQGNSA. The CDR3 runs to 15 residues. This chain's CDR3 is CASSARQIGNTEAFF. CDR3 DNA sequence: TGTGCCAGCAGCGCCCGACAGATTGGGAACACTGAAGCTTTCTTT. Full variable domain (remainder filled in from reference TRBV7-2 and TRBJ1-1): GAGVSQSPSNKVTEKGKDVELRCDPISGHTALYWYRQSLGQGLEFLIYFQGNSAPDKSGLPSDRFSAERTGGSVSTLTIQRTQQEDSAVYLCASSARQIGNTEAFFGQGTRLTVV.

The DNA for the CDR3 is TGCAGTGCTACTGATTGGGCTAACTATGGCTACACCTTC. Encoded protein: CSATDWANYGYTF. V gene TRBV20-1 combines with J gene TRBJ1-2; D unresolved. The CDR3 is 13 amino acids. Looked up from germline, CDR1 is DFQATT and CDR2 is SNEGSKA (reference sequence). Trimming took 4 bases from V and 0 from J, leaving 9 bases between them.

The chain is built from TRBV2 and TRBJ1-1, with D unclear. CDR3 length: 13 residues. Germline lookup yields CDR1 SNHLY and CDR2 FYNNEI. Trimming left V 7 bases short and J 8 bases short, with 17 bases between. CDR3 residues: CASIGWRLNEAFF. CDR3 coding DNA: TGTGCCAGCATTGGGTGGAGGCTTAACGAAGCTTTCTTT.

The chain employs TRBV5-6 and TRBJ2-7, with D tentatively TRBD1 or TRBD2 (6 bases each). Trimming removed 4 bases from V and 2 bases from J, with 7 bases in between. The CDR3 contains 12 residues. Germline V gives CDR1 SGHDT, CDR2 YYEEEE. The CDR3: CASSRGAYEQYF. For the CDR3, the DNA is TGTGCCAGCAGCAGGGGGGCCTACGAGCAGTACTTC.

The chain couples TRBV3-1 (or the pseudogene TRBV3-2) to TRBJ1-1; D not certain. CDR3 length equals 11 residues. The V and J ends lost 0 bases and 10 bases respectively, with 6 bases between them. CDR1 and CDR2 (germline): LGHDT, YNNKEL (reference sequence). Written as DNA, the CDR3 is TGTGCCAGCAGCCAAGATTCGGCAGCTTTCTTT. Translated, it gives CASSQDSAAFF.

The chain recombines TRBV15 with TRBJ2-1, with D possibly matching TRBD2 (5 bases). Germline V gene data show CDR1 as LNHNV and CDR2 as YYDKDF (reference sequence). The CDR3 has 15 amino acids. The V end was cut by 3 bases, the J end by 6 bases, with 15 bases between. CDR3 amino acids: CATSSLARVFNEQFF. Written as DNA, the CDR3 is TGTGCCACCAGCAGCCTAGCCCGGGTTTTCAATGAGCAGTTCTTC.

CDR3 in amino acids: CATSRVSRGRTEAFF. The CDR3 DNA follows: TGTGCCACCAGCAGAGTCTCCAGGGGGCGGACTGAAGCTTTCTTT. This chain connects TRBV15 to TRBJ1-1, with TRBD1 matching over 8 bases. CDR3 length: 15 residues. Germline loops: CDR1 LNHNV, CDR2 YYDKDF (reference sequence). J gave up 5 bases and V 1 base, and 6 bases lay outside the gene matches.

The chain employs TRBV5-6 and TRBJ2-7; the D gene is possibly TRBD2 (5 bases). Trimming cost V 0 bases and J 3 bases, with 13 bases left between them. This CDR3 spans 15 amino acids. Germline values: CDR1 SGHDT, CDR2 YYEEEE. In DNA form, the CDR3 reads TGTGCCAGCAGCTTGGCTTTAGCGACCCGCTACGAGCAGTACTTC. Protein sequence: CASSLALATRYEQYF.

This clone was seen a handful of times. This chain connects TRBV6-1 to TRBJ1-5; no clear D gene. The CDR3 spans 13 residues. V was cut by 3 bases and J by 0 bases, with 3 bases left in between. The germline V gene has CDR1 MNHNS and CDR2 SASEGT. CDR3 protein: CASSERSNQPQHF. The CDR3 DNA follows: TGTGCCAGCAGTGAGCGTAGCAATCAGCCCCAGCATTTT.

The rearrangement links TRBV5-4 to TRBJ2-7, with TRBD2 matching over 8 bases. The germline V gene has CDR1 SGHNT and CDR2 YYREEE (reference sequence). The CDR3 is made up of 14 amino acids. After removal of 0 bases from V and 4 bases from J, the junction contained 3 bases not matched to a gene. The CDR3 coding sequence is TGTGCCAGCAGCTTGGCGGGAGGGAGGTACGAGCAGTACTTC. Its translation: CASSLAGGRYEQYF.

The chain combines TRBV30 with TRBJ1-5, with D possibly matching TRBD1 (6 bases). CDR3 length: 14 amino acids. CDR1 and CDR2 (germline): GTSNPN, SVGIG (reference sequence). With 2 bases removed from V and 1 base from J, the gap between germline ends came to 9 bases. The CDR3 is CAWSNRVSNQPQHF. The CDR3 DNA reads TGTGCCTGGAGTAACAGGGTGAGCAATCAGCCCCAGCATTTT.